This T cell receptor beta chain was sequenced for a study of T cells in Graves' hyperthyroidism and ophthalmopathy. Researchers amplified the TCR beta CDR3 regions from RNA transcripts. TCR CDR3 regions were first amplified by RT-PCR with HTBI primers. TCRdb ran MiXCR on the multiplex PCR reads and lists one entry per CDR3 protein. This repertoire shows about 500,000 distinct CDR3 sequences, approximately 17% found once; its top ten account for 15% to 20%. Trimming took off 0 bases at V and 0 bases at J, with 12 bases between the two ends. Germline assignment: CDR1 LNHDA and CDR2 SQIVND (reference sequence). The CDR3 totals 16 residues. A NOSPECS grade of at least 4, a Clinical Activity Score of at least 3 and duration under 3 months were recorded in ophthalmopathy patients. Diagnoses rested on clinical symptoms, serum thyroxine and TRAb, thyroid ultrasound and orbital computed tomography.

Source material: blood. This chain links TRBV19 with TRBJ2-7; D may be TRBD2 (6 bases). The clonotype was recovered from a woman aged 18-35 years with Graves' ophthalmopathy. For the CDR3, the DNA is TGTGCCAGTAGTATAGATTGGCGGGGCGCCTCCTACGAGCAGTACTTC. It is translated as CASSIDWRGASYEQYF.